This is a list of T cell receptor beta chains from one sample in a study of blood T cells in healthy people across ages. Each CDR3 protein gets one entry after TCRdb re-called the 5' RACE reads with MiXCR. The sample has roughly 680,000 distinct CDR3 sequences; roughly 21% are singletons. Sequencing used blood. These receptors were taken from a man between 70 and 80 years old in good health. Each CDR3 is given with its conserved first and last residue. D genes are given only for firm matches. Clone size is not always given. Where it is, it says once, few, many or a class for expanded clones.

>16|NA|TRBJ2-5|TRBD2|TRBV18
CASSPSPGLAEETQYF
TGTGCCAGCTCACCATCCCCGGGACTAGCGGAAGAGACCCAGTACTTC
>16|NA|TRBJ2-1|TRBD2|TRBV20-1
CSAFQFSGSSYNEQFF
TGCAGTGCTTTCCAATTTAGCGGGAGCTCCTACAATGAGCAGTTCTTC
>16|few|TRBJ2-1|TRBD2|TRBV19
CASNHGLERSYNEQFF
TGTGCCAGTAACCATGGACTAGAACGGTCCTACAATGAGCAGTTCTTC
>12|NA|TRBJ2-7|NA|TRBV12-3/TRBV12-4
CASSLSTWEQYF
TGTGCCAGCAGTTTGTCTACCTGGGAGCAGTACTTC
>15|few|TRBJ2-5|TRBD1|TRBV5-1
CASSLQGQVQETQYF
TGCGCCAGCAGCTTGCAAGGACAGGTTCAAGAGACCCAGTACTTC
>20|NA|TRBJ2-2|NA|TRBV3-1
CASSQYPGQRAGKATGELFF
TGTGCCAGCAGCCAATACCCGGGACAAAGAGCGGGAAAGGCCACCGGGGAGCTGTTTTTT
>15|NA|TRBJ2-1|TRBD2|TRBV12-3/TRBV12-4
CASRRTSGTRNEQFF
TGTGCCAGCAGAAGGACTAGCGGGACGAGAAATGAGCAGTTCTTC
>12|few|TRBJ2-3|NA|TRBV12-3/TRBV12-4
CASTFFPDTQYF
TGTGCCAGCACCTTTTTCCCAGATACGCAGTATTTT
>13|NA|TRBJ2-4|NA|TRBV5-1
CASSLLEGNIQYF
TGCGCCAGCAGCTTGCTCGAGGGGAACATTCAGTACTTC
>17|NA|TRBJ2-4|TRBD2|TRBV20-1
CSATLRLAGGPKNIQYF
TGCAGTGCTACCCTCCGACTAGCGGGGGGCCCCAAAAACATTCAGTACTTC
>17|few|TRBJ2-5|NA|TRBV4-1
CASSQVSTRGIGETQYF
TGCGCCAGCAGCCAAGTCTCCACGCGCGGGATTGGGGAGACCCAGTACTTC
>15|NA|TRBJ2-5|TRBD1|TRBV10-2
CASSVPGQGSETQYF
TGCGCCAGCAGTGTTCCGGGACAGGGATCCGAGACCCAGTACTTC
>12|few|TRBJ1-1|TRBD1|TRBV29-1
CSVGQGRAEAFF
TGCAGCGTCGGACAGGGTCGGGCTGAAGCTTTCTTT
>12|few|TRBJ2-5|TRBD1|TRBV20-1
CSAQGAGETQYF
TGCAGTGCTCAGGGGGCTGGAGAGACCCAGTACTTC
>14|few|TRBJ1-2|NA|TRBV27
CASSPVGAAYGYTF
TGTGCCAGCAGCCCAGTTGGGGCGGCCTATGGCTACACCTTC
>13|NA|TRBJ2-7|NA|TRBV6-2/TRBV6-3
CASSNWDGYEQYF
TGTGCCAGCAGTAATTGGGACGGCTACGAGCAGTACTTC
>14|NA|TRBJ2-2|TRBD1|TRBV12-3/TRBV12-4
CASSGTGFIGELFF
TGTGCCAGCAGCGGGACAGGGTTCATCGGGGAGCTGTTTTTT
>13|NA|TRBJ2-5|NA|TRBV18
CASSPGQTETQYF
TGTGCCAGCTCACCTGGGCAGACAGAGACCCAGTACTTC
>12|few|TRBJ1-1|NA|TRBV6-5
CASESPVGGAFF
TGTGCCAGCGAATCCCCGGTAGGAGGAGCTTTCTTT
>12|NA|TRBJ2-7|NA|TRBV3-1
CASSRGDYEQYF
TGTGCCAGCAGCCGGGGAGACTACGAGCAGTACTTC
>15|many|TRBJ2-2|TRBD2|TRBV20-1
CSAQRAGVVTGELFF
TGCAGTGCACAGAGAGCGGGAGTTGTCACCGGGGAGCTGTTTTTT
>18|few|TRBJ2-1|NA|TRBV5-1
CASSPNPQGGLLADEQFF
TGCGCCAGCAGCCCCAACCCTCAGGGCGGCCTCCTTGCCGATGAGCAGTTCTTC
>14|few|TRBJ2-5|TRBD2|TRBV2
CASSEVSGSETQYF
TGTGCCAGCAGTGAAGTTAGCGGGAGTGAGACCCAGTACTTC
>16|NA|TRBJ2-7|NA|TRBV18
CASSSSWERGAYEQYF
TGTGCCAGCTCATCCTCTTGGGAGAGGGGGGCCTACGAGCAGTACTTC
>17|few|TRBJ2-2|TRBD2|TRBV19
CASTLAGGPVNTGELFF
TGTGCCAGTACCCTAGCGGGAGGGCCCGTGAACACCGGGGAGCTGTTTTTT
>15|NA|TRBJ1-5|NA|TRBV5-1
CASSALAGGNQPQHF
TGCGCCAGCAGTGCCCTGGCTGGCGGCAATCAGCCCCAGCATTTT
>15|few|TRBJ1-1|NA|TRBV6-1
CASRRDINFDTEAFF
TGTGCCAGCCGCCGGGACATCAATTTCGACACTGAAGCTTTCTTT
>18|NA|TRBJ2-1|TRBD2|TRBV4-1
CASSQDGSGRAVYNEQFF
TGCGCCAGCAGCCAAGATGGCAGCGGGAGGGCTGTTTACAATGAGCAGTTCTTC
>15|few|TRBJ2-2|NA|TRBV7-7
CASSQAPGANGELFF
TGTGCTAGCAGCCAGGCCCCGGGAGCGAACGGGGAGCTGTTTTTT